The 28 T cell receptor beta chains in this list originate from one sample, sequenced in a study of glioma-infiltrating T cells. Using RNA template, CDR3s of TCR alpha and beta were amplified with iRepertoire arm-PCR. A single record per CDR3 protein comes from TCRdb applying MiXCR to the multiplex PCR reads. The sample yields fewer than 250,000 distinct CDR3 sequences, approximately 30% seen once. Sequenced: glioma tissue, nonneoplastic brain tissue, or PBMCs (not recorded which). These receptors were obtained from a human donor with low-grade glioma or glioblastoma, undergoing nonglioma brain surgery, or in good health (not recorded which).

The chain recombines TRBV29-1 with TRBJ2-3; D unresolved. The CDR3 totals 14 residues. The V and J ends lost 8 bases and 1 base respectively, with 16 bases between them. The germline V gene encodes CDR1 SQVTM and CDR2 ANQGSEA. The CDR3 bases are TGCAGCCATATACCATGGCTTGGCACAGATACGCAGTATTTT. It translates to CSHIPWLGTDTQYF.

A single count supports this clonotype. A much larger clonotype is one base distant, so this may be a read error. CDR3: CASSPQTEEQYF. The CDR3 DNA sequence: TGTGCCAGCTCACCACAAACGGAAGAGCAGTACTTC. The chain carries TRBV18 and TRBJ2-7; D uncertain. This CDR3 spans 12 amino acids. Germline V gene sequence: CDR1 KGHSH, CDR2 LQKENI. Trimming removed 1 base at V and 7 bases at J, with 8 bases between.

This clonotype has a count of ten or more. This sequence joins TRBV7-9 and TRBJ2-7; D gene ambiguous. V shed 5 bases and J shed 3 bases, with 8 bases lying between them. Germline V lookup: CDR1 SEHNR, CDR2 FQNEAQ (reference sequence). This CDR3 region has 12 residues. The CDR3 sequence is CASSRMVYEQYF. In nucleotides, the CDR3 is TGTGCCAGCAGCCGAATGGTCTACGAGCAGTACTTC.

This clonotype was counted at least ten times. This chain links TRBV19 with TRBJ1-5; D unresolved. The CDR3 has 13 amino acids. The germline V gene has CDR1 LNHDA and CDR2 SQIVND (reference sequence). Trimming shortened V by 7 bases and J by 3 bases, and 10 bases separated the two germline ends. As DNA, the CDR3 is TGTGCCAGTACCCTCAAAGACAATCAGCCCCAGCATTTT. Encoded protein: CASTLKDNQPQHF.

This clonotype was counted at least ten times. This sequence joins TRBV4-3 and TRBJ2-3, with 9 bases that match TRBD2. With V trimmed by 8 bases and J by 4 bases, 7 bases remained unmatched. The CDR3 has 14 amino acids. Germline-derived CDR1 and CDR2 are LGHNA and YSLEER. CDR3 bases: TGCGCCAGCGGACCGGGACTAGCTTCAGATACGCAGTATTTT. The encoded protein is CASGPGLASDTQYF.

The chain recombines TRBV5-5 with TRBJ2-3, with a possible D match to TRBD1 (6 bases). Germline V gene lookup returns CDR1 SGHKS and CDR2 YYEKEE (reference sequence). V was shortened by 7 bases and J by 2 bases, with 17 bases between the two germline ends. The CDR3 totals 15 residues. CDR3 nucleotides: TGTGCCAGCTGTCTCCGGGACACTCTCACAGATACGCAGTATTTT. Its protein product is CASCLRDTLTDTQYF.

The CDR3 region has the DNA TGTGCCAGCAGCCTTACCTTTCTAGCGGGAGGCCTCCAAGATGAGCAGTTCTTC. It yields the protein CASSLTFLAGGLQDEQFF. The rearrangement links TRBV7-6 to TRBJ2-1; 11 nucleotides agree with TRBD2. V lost 5 bases to trimming and J lost 8 bases; unmatched junction nucleotides: 17. The CDR3 is 18 residues long. CDR1 and CDR2 from the germline V gene are SGHVS and FNYEAQ. Complete variable domain (other parts from reference TRBV7-6 and TRBJ2-1): GAGVSQSPRYKVTKRGQDVALRCDPISGHVSLYWYRQALGQGPEFLTYFNYEAQQDKSGLPNDRFSAERPEGSISTLTIQRTEQRDSAMYRCASSLTFLAGGLQDEQFFGPGTRLTVL.

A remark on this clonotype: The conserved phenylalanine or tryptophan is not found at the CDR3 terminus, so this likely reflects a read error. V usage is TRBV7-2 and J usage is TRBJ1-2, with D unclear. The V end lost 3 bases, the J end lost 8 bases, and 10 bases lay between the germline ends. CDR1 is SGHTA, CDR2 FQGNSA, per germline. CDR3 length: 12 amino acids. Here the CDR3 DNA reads TGTGCCAGCAGCTTTGAGGCATTCGGCTACACCTTA. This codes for CASSFEAFGYTL.

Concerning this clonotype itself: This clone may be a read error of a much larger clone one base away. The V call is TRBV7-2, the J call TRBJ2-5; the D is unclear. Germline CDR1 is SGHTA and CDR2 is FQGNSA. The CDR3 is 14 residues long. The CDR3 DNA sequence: TGTGCCAGCAGATTAGGAAGCAATCAAGAGACCCAGTACTTC. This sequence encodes CASRLGSNQETQYF.

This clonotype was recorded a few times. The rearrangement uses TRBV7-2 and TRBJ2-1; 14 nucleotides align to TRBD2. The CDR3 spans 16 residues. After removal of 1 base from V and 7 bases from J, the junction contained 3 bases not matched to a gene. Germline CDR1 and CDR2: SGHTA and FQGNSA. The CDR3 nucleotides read TGTGCCAGCAGCTTAGAAGGGACTAGCGGGAGAAATGAGCAGTTCTTC. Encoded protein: CASSLEGTSGRNEQFF.

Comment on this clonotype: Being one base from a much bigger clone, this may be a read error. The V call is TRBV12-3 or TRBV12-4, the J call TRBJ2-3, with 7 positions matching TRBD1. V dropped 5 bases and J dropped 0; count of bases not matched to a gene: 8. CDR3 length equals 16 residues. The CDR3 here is CASSIGGLQSTDTQYF. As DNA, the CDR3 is TGTGCCAGCAGTATAGGGGGCTTACAGAGCACAGATACGCAGTATTTT.

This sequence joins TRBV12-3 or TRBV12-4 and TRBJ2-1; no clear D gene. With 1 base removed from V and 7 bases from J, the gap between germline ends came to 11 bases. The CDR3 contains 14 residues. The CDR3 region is CASSLGSYINEQFF. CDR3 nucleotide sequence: TGTGCCAGCAGTTTAGGGTCTTACATAAATGAGCAGTTCTTC.

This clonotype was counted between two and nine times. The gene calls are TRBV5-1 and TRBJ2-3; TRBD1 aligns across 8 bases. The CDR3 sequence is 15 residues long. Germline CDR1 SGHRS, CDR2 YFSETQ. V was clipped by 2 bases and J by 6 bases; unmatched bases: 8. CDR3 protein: CASSFTGTGADTQYF. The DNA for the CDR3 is TGCGCCAGCAGCTTTACCGGGACAGGTGCGGATACGCAGTATTTT.

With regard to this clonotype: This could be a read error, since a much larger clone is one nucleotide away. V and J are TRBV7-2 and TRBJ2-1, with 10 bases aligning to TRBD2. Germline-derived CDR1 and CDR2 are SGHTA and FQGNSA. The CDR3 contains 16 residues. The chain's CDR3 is CASSPFRLAGYNEQLF. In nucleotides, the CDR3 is TGTGCCAGCAGCCCCTTTAGACTAGCGGGTTACAATGAGCAGCTCTTC.

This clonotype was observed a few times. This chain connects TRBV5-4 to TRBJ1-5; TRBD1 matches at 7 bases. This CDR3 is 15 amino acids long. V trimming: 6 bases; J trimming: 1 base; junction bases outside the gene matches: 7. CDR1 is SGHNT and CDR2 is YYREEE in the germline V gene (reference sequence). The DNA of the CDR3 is TGTGCCAGCATCCAGGGGGGCTTAAGCAATCAGCCCCAGCATTTT. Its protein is CASIQGGLSNQPQHF.

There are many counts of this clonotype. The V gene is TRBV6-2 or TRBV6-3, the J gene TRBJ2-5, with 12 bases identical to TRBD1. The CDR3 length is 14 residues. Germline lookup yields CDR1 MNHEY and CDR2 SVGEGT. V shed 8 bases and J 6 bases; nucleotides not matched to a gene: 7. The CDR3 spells CASHGTGGFKTQYF. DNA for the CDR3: TGTGCCAGCCACGGGACAGGGGGCTTTAAGACCCAGTACTTC.

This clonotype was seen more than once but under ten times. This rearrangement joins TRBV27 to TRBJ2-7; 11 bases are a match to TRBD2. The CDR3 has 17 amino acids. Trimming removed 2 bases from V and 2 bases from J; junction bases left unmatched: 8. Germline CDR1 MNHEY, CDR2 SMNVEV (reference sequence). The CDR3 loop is CASSLLAGGTPAYEQYF. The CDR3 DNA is TGTGCCAGCAGTTTACTAGCGGGAGGCACTCCCGCCTACGAGCAGTACTTC.

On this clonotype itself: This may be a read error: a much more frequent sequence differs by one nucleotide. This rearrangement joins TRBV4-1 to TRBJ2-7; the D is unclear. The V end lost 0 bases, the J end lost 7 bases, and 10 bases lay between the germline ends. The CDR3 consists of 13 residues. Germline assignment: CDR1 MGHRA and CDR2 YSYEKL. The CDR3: CASSQEGMGEQYF. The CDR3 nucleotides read TGCGCCAGCAGCCAAGAGGGGATGGGTGAGCAGTACTTC.

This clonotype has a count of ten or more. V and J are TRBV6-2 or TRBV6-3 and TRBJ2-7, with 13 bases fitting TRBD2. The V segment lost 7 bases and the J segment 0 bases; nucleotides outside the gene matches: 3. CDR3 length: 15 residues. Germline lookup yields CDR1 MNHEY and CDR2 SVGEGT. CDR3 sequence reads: CASTWTSGSSYEQYF. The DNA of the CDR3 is TGTGCCAGCACCTGGACTAGCGGGAGCTCCTACGAGCAGTACTTC.

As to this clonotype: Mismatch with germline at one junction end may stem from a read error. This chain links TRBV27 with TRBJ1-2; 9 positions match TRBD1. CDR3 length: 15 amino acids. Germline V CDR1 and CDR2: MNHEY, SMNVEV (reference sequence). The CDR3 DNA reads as TGTGCCAGCATTTTAAGGACAGGGGCTAGCTATGGCTTCACCTTC. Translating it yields CASILRTGASYGFTF.

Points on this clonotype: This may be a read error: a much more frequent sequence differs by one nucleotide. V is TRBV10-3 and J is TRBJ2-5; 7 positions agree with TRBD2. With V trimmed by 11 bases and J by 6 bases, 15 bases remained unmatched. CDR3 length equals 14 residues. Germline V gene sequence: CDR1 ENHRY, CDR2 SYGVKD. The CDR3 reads CASAGLAELKTQYF. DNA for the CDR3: TGTGCCTCCGCGGGGCTAGCGGAGCTAAAGACCCAGTACTTC.

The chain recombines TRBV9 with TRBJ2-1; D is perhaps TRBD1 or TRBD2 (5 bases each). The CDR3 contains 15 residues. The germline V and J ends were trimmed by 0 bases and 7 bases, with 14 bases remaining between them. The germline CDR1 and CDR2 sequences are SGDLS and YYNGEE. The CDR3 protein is CASSVGGARLNEQFF. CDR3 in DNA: TGTGCCAGCAGCGTAGGAGGGGCTAGATTGAATGAGCAGTTCTTC.

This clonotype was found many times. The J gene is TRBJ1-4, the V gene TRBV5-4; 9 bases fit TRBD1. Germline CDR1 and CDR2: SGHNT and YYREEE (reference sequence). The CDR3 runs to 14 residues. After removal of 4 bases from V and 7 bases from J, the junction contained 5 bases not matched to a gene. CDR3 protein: CASSQQGAVEKLFF. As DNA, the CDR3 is TGTGCCAGCAGCCAACAGGGGGCCGTTGAAAAACTGTTTTTT.

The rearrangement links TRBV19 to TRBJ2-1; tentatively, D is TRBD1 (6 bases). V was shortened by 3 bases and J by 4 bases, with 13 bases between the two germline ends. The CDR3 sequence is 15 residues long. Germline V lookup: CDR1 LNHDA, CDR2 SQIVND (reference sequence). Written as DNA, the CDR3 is TGTGCCAGTAGTATTGGTGGGACATTTTACAATGAGCAGTTCTTC. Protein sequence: CASSIGGTFYNEQFF.

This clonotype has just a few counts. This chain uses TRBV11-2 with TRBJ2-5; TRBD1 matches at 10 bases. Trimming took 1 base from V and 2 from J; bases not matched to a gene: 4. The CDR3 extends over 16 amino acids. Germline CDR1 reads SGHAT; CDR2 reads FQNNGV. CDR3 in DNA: TGTGCCAGCAGCTTAGTAGGGACAGGGGCGCAAGAGACCCAGTACTTC. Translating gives CASSLVGTGAQETQYF.

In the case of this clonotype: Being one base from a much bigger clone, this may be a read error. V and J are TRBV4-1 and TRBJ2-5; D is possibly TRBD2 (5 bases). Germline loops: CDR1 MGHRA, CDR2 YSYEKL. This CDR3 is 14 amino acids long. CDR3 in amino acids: CTSSPSGREETQYF. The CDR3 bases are TGCACCAGCAGCCCGAGCGGTCGGGAAGAGACCCAGTACTTC.

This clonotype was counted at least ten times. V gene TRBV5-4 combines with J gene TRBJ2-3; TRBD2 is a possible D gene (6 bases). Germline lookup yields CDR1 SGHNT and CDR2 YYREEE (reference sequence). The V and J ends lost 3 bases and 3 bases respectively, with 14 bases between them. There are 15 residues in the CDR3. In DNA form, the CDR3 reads TGTGCCAGCAGCTGGGGGGAAGCGGGTACAGATACGCAGTATTTT. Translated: CASSWGEAGTDTQYF.

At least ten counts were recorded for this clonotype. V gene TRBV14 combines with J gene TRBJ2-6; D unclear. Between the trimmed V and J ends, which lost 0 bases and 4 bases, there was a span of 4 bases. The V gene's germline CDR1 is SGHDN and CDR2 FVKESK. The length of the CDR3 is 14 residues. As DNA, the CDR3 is TGTGCCAGCAGCCAAGATCCCGGGGCCAACGTCCTGACTTTC. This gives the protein CASSQDPGANVLTF.